This is a list of T cell receptor beta chains from one sample in a study of identical twins. MiXCR, run by TCRdb on the 5' RACE reads, gives a single entry per CDR3 protein. The data contain approximately 680,000 distinct CDR3 sequences, 7% to 7.5% of them singletons. This same sample was also taken into another study, of yellow fever vaccine responses in identical twins.

Sample: PBMCs. These receptors were collected from a young woman in good health. Each CDR3 is given with its conserved first and last residue. The D gene is left open where the match is weak. Not all rows give a size; the values are once, few, many and, for expanded clones, a class.

clone_size: few; d_call: TRBD1; j_call: TRBJ2-1; v_call: TRBV5-1; cdr3_nt: TGCGCCAGCAGCTTGGAGGGGGCTTTCTACAATGAGCAGTTCTTC; cdr3_aa: CASSLEGAFYNEQFF
clone_size: many; d_call: TRBD2; j_call: TRBJ2-1; v_call: TRBV20-1; cdr3_nt: TGCAGTGCTGGGACTAGCGGAGGAGGATACAATGAGCAGTTCTTC; cdr3_aa: CSAGTSGGGYNEQFF
clone_size: .; d_call: .; j_call: TRBJ2-3; v_call: TRBV7-9; cdr3_nt: TGTGCCGGCGGGGCGCCTAGCACAGATACGCAGTATTTT; cdr3_aa: CAGGAPSTDTQYF
clone_size: few; d_call: TRBD1; j_call: TRBJ2-1; v_call: TRBV5-5; cdr3_nt: TGTGCCAGCAGCGTCAACAGGGGGACGAAGTACAATGAGCAGTTCTTC; cdr3_aa: CASSVNRGTKYNEQFF
clone_size: few; d_call: .; j_call: TRBJ2-1; v_call: TRBV27; cdr3_nt: TGTGCCAGCAGTTCCGTGACCCCAGACAATGAGCAGTTCTTC; cdr3_aa: CASSSVTPDNEQFF
clone_size: .; d_call: .; j_call: TRBJ2-1; v_call: TRBV4-1; cdr3_nt: TGCGCCAGCAGCCAAGAGGGGCTAGCGTATGAGCAGTTCTTC; cdr3_aa: CASSQEGLAYEQFF
clone_size: many; d_call: .; j_call: TRBJ2-3; v_call: TRBV5-6; cdr3_nt: TGTGCCAGCAGCCCAGGATTAGCGGCCACAGATACGCAGTATTTT; cdr3_aa: CASSPGLAATDTQYF
clone_size: .; d_call: TRBD2; j_call: TRBJ2-1; v_call: TRBV20-1; cdr3_nt: TGCAGTGCTAGAGATAATCTAGCGGATTGGGATGAGCAGTTCTTC; cdr3_aa: CSARDNLADWDEQFF
clone_size: few; d_call: TRBD2; j_call: TRBJ2-1; v_call: TRBV14; cdr3_nt: TGTGCCAGCACTGAGCGGGGGCAATTATATGAGCAGTTCTTC; cdr3_aa: CASTERGQLYEQFF
clone_size: .; d_call: TRBD1; j_call: TRBJ2-3; v_call: TRBV7-9; cdr3_nt: TGTGCCAGCAGCCTATTAGGACAGGGGGTGACAGATACGCAGTATTTT; cdr3_aa: CASSLLGQGVTDTQYF
clone_size: .; d_call: .; j_call: TRBJ2-2; v_call: TRBV7-8; cdr3_nt: TGTGCCAGCCGCCGGGTTGGGGGGCGAATCACCGGGGAGCTGTTTTTT; cdr3_aa: CASRRVGGRITGELFF
clone_size: many; d_call: .; j_call: TRBJ2-1; v_call: TRBV5-1; cdr3_nt: TGCGCCAGCAGCTTTGCTAACAATGAGCAGTTCTTC; cdr3_aa: CASSFANNEQFF
clone_size: few; d_call: TRBD1; j_call: TRBJ2-7; v_call: TRBV10-3; cdr3_nt: TGTGCCATCAGTGATGCCGGGACAGGGGGCGACGAGCAGTACTTC; cdr3_aa: CAISDAGTGGDEQYF
clone_size: .; d_call: TRBD1; j_call: TRBJ2-5; v_call: TRBV10-3; cdr3_nt: TGTGCCATCAGGATGGGACAGGGAGAGACCCAGTACTTC; cdr3_aa: CAIRMGQGETQYF
clone_size: .; d_call: .; j_call: TRBJ2-7; v_call: TRBV9; cdr3_nt: TGTGCCAGCAGCGGAGCTTATAGCTCCTACGAGCAGTACTTC; cdr3_aa: CASSGAYSSYEQYF
clone_size: few; d_call: .; j_call: TRBJ2-5; v_call: TRBV19; cdr3_nt: TGTGCCAGTAGCGGACAGAGAGAGACCCAGTACTTC; cdr3_aa: CASSGQRETQYF
clone_size: few; d_call: TRBD2; j_call: TRBJ2-2; v_call: TRBV7-9; cdr3_nt: TGTGCCAGCAGCTCGCGGTCGGGAGGAGACACCGGGGAGCTGTTTTTT; cdr3_aa: CASSSRSGGDTGELFF
clone_size: few; d_call: .; j_call: TRBJ2-1; v_call: TRBV20-1; cdr3_nt: TGCAGTGCTAGATCTATCCAGTCCCCGGGCGATGAGCAGTTCTTC; cdr3_aa: CSARSIQSPGDEQFF
clone_size: few; d_call: TRBD2; j_call: TRBJ2-4; v_call: TRBV5-1; cdr3_nt: TGCGCCAGCAGCTTTGGACTAGCGGGAGAGTTCATCAAAAACATTCAGTACTTC; cdr3_aa: CASSFGLAGEFIKNIQYF
clone_size: many; d_call: .; j_call: TRBJ1-2; v_call: TRBV7-9; cdr3_nt: TGTGCCAGCAGCTTAGGATACGGCGACTATGGCTACACCTTC; cdr3_aa: CASSLGYGDYGYTF
clone_size: many; d_call: TRBD1; j_call: TRBJ1-1; v_call: TRBV24-1; cdr3_nt: TGTGCCACCAGTGATCGAAGTTCGGGACAGGGGTACAACCCAGCTTTCTTT; cdr3_aa: CATSDRSSGQGYNPAFF
clone_size: few; d_call: TRBD1; j_call: TRBJ2-6; v_call: TRBV10-3; cdr3_nt: TGTGCCATCAGTGAGAGGGACAGGGCCAGCTCTGGGGCCAACGTCCTGACTTTC; cdr3_aa: CAISERDRASSGANVLTF
clone_size: .; d_call: .; j_call: TRBJ1-2; v_call: TRBV9; cdr3_nt: TGTGCCAGCAGCGTAGGGCAGGGGCCCTACTATGGCTACACCTTC; cdr3_aa: CASSVGQGPYYGYTF
clone_size: .; d_call: .; j_call: TRBJ2-3; v_call: TRBV5-5; cdr3_nt: TGTGCCAGCAGCTTGTACGGAGCTCGCACAGATACGCAGTATTTT; cdr3_aa: CASSLYGARTDTQYF
clone_size: .; d_call: .; j_call: TRBJ2-6; v_call: TRBV12-3/TRBV12-4; cdr3_nt: TGTGCCAGCAGTTACCGGTCTGGGGCCAACGTCCTGACTTTC; cdr3_aa: CASSYRSGANVLTF
clone_size: .; d_call: TRBD1; j_call: TRBJ1-6; v_call: TRBV6-1; cdr3_nt: TGTGCCAGCAGACAGGGGCAGAATTCACCCCTCCACTTT; cdr3_aa: CASRQGQNSPLHF
clone_size: many; d_call: .; j_call: TRBJ2-2; v_call: TRBV5-1; cdr3_nt: TGCGCCAGCAGCTTGGATGGCTCCAACACCGGGGAGCTGTTTTTT; cdr3_aa: CASSLDGSNTGELFF
clone_size: .; d_call: TRBD1; j_call: TRBJ1-1; v_call: TRBV12-3/TRBV12-4; cdr3_nt: TGTGCCAGCAGTTTAGCAGGCGGGACAGCCCAAGCTTTCTTT; cdr3_aa: CASSLAGGTAQAFF
clone_size: .; d_call: .; j_call: TRBJ2-5; v_call: TRBV5-5; cdr3_nt: TGTGCCAGCAGCTTGTCAGGGGAAGAGACCCAGTACTTC; cdr3_aa: CASSLSGEETQYF
clone_size: few; d_call: .; j_call: TRBJ2-5; v_call: TRBV10-3; cdr3_nt: TGTGCCATCAGTGACGTGGGCGGCCTGGAGACCCAGTACTTC; cdr3_aa: CAISDVGGLETQYF
clone_size: .; d_call: TRBD1; j_call: TRBJ1-2; v_call: TRBV12-3/TRBV12-4; cdr3_nt: TGTGCCAGCAGCCCCTTTGGGAGGACAGGAGACAACTATGGCTACACCTTC; cdr3_aa: CASSPFGRTGDNYGYTF
clone_size: few; d_call: TRBD2; j_call: TRBJ2-7; v_call: TRBV28; cdr3_nt: TGTGCCAGCAGTTTTGGACTAGCGGGACCGGCCGGCGAGCAGTACTTC; cdr3_aa: CASSFGLAGPAGEQYF
clone_size: many; d_call: TRBD2; j_call: TRBJ2-2; v_call: TRBV6-5; cdr3_nt: TGTGCCAGCAATTCACTAGCGGCGAACACCGGGGAGCTGTTTTTT; cdr3_aa: CASNSLAANTGELFF
clone_size: .; d_call: .; j_call: TRBJ2-3; v_call: TRBV6-5; cdr3_nt: TGTGCCAGCAGGGGGAGGCTAGCGCCTAGCACAGATACGCAGTATTTT; cdr3_aa: CASRGRLAPSTDTQYF
clone_size: many; d_call: .; j_call: TRBJ2-1; v_call: TRBV6-1; cdr3_nt: TGTGCCAGCAGTGAGCGAGGAGGGAGTGAGCAGTTCTTC; cdr3_aa: CASSERGGSEQFF
clone_size: .; d_call: TRBD2; j_call: TRBJ2-3; v_call: TRBV9; cdr3_nt: TGTGCCAGCCGCCCGGCTAGCGGGAGCACAGATACGCAGTATTTT; cdr3_aa: CASRPASGSTDTQYF
clone_size: .; d_call: .; j_call: TRBJ1-3; v_call: TRBV7-9; cdr3_nt: TGTGCCAGCAGCTTAGTAGGAGAAAGCTCTGGAAACACCATATATTTT; cdr3_aa: CASSLVGESSGNTIYF
clone_size: few; d_call: .; j_call: TRBJ2-5; v_call: TRBV7-6; cdr3_nt: TGTGCCAGCAGCTTAGTCGCAGGGTTTGAGACCCAGTACTTC; cdr3_aa: CASSLVAGFETQYF
clone_size: many; d_call: .; j_call: TRBJ1-1; v_call: TRBV4-2; cdr3_nt: TGTGCCAGCAGCCCCCTGGACGGAGTGAACACTGAAGCTTTCTTT; cdr3_aa: CASSPLDGVNTEAFF
clone_size: few; d_call: .; j_call: TRBJ2-3; v_call: TRBV4-1; cdr3_nt: TGCGCCAGCAGCCGAGGGAGTGTCCCCACAGATACGCAGTATTTT; cdr3_aa: CASSRGSVPTDTQYF
clone_size: .; d_call: TRBD2; j_call: TRBJ2-1; v_call: TRBV5-1; cdr3_nt: TGCGCCAGCAGCTTGCTAACTAGCGCCCCATCCTACAATGAGCAGTTCTTC; cdr3_aa: CASSLLTSAPSYNEQFF
clone_size: few; d_call: TRBD2; j_call: TRBJ2-1; v_call: TRBV12-3/TRBV12-4; cdr3_nt: TGTGCCAGCAGTCCCCCGGGACTAGCTTTTAGTGAGCAGTTCTTC; cdr3_aa: CASSPPGLAFSEQFF
clone_size: .; d_call: .; j_call: TRBJ2-1; v_call: TRBV6-2/TRBV6-3; cdr3_nt: TGTGCCAGCTCCGAACGGGGGAGTGAGCAGTTCTTC; cdr3_aa: CASSERGSEQFF
clone_size: many; d_call: TRBD2; j_call: TRBJ2-7; v_call: TRBV29-1; cdr3_nt: TGCAGCGTTGAAGCCGAGCGGGAGGGAGGCTACGAGCAGTACTTC; cdr3_aa: CSVEAEREGGYEQYF
clone_size: .; d_call: .; j_call: TRBJ2-7; v_call: TRBV28; cdr3_nt: TGTGCCAGCAGTTGGGACGCTTCCTACGAGCAGTACTTC; cdr3_aa: CASSWDASYEQYF
clone_size: many; d_call: TRBD1; j_call: TRBJ2-2; v_call: TRBV7-9; cdr3_nt: TGTGCCAGCAGCGGGGACAGACCGAACACCGGGGAGCTGTTTTTT; cdr3_aa: CASSGDRPNTGELFF
clone_size: .; d_call: .; j_call: TRBJ1-3; v_call: TRBV10-3; cdr3_nt: TGTGCCATCAGTGAGTCGGGGCTACCGGCCATATATTTT; cdr3_aa: CAISESGLPAIYF
clone_size: many; d_call: TRBD2; j_call: TRBJ2-3; v_call: TRBV29-1; cdr3_nt: TGCAGCGTTCCTTCGGGTAGCGGGAGCACAGATACGCAGTATTTT; cdr3_aa: CSVPSGSGSTDTQYF
clone_size: .; d_call: TRBD2; j_call: TRBJ2-1; v_call: TRBV5-1; cdr3_nt: TGCGCCAGCAGCTTTGACCGCGGGGGGCCCTCTCTTCATGAGCAGTTCTTC; cdr3_aa: CASSFDRGGPSLHEQFF
clone_size: many; d_call: .; j_call: TRBJ2-1; v_call: TRBV6-5; cdr3_nt: TGTGCCAGCAGTGGACGGGGGGAGCAGTTCTTC; cdr3_aa: CASSGRGEQFF
clone_size: few; d_call: .; j_call: TRBJ2-1; v_call: TRBV11-2; cdr3_nt: TGTGCCAGCAGCTTATCCGGGATCTATGAGCAGTTCTTC; cdr3_aa: CASSLSGIYEQFF
clone_size: .; d_call: TRBD1; j_call: TRBJ1-2; v_call: TRBV5-1; cdr3_nt: TGCGCCAGCAGCTTTGGACAGGGTTTAGACTCGGATGGCTACACCTTC; cdr3_aa: CASSFGQGLDSDGYTF
clone_size: many; d_call: TRBD1; j_call: TRBJ2-1; v_call: TRBV10-1; cdr3_nt: TGCGCCAGCAGTGAGGACAGGGGTTCCTACAATGAGCAGTTCTTC; cdr3_aa: CASSEDRGSYNEQFF
clone_size: many; d_call: .; j_call: TRBJ2-2; v_call: TRBV29-1; cdr3_nt: TGCAGCGTGGAAGATTCTAACCACGGGGAGCTGTTTTTT; cdr3_aa: CSVEDSNHGELFF
clone_size: few; d_call: .; j_call: TRBJ2-3; v_call: TRBV4-1; cdr3_nt: TGCGCCAGCAGCCAAGACGCAGACTGGGATACGCAGTATTTT; cdr3_aa: CASSQDADWDTQYF
clone_size: .; d_call: .; j_call: TRBJ2-3; v_call: TRBV7-7; cdr3_nt: TGTGCCAGCAGCTTAGGGACCCGCGGGGGCACAGATACGCAGTATTTT; cdr3_aa: CASSLGTRGGTDTQYF
clone_size: few; d_call: TRBD2; j_call: TRBJ2-7; v_call: TRBV5-1; cdr3_nt: TGCGCCAGCAGCCCGTACGAGCGGGAGTCCTACGAGCAGTACTTC; cdr3_aa: CASSPYERESYEQYF
clone_size: many; d_call: TRBD2; j_call: TRBJ2-3; v_call: TRBV5-5; cdr3_nt: TGTGCCAGCAGCTTGGGGCTAGCGGGGCTCACAGATACGCAGTATTTT; cdr3_aa: CASSLGLAGLTDTQYF
clone_size: .; d_call: TRBD2; j_call: TRBJ2-6; v_call: TRBV5-1; cdr3_nt: TGCGCCACCTCGTGGGGACTAGCGGGAGGTCCGGGGGCCAACGTCCTGACTTTC; cdr3_aa: CATSWGLAGGPGANVLTF